These 29 T cell receptor beta chains were sequenced from one sample in a study of Graves' ophthalmopathy and Graves' hyperthyroidism. Scientists amplified the TCR beta CDR3 regions from RNA transcripts. First-round RT-PCR employed HTBI primers, with a second-round multiplex PCR after it. TCRdb re-called the multiplex PCR reads through MiXCR, storing one row per CDR3 protein. The sample holds some 390,000 distinct CDR3 sequences, around 20% seen once. What was sequenced was peripheral blood. The source of these receptors is a woman under 30 with Graves' ophthalmopathy.

Many counts were recorded for this clonotype. The J gene is TRBJ1-1, the V gene TRBV6-1, with 8 positions matching TRBD1. V lost 5 bases and J lost 0; bases outside the gene matches: 5. Germline values: CDR1 MNHNS, CDR2 SASEGT. The CDR3 has 15 residues. In DNA, the CDR3 is TGTGCCAGCAGTAAAGGACAGGGCGTGAACACTGAAGCTTTCTTT. Translating it yields CASSKGQGVNTEAFF.

This clonotype was seen a few times. The rearrangement joins TRBV27 to TRBJ1-3; unclear D gene. This CDR3 has 15 amino acids. The V gene lost 6 bases and the J gene lost 0 bases, with 12 bases spanning the gap. The germline V gene has CDR1 MNHEY and CDR2 SMNVEV (reference sequence). The CDR3 DNA follows: TGTGCCAGCAGCTCCTCCCGAGGCTCTGGAAACACCATATATTTT. This codes for CASSSSRGSGNTIYF.

CDR3 DNA: TGTGCCTGCCGACACCTCGGGACCTACGAGCAGTACTTC. This gives the protein CACRHLGTYEQYF. The rearrangement joins TRBV6-1 to TRBJ2-7, with a weak D call TRBD2 (5 bases). V lost 11 bases and J lost 2, with 16 bases in between. In germline, CDR1 is MNHNS, CDR2 SASEGT. CDR3 size: 13 residues.

There are many counts of this clonotype. This sequence joins TRBV2 and TRBJ1-1; no definite D call. Germline values: CDR1 SNHLY, CDR2 FYNNEI. V was clipped by 0 bases and J by 1 base, with 9 bases between them. This CDR3 has 15 amino acids. The CDR3 DNA reads as TGTGCCAGCAGTGAAGCACATTGGGGGAACACTGAAGCTTTCTTT. The encoded protein is CASSEAHWGNTEAFF.

This clonotype was seen many times. The chain has TRBV7-2 and TRBJ1-1; maybe TRBD1 (6 bases). This CDR3 is built from 14 residues. Trimming shortened V by 1 base and J by 8 bases, and 14 bases separated the two germline ends. Per germline, CDR1 SGHTA and CDR2 FQGNSA. The CDR3 spells CASSLGEVGAEAFF. The CDR3 nucleotides read TGTGCCAGCAGCTTAGGCGAGGTGGGGGCCGAAGCTTTCTTT.

The sample holds many counts of this clonotype. The chain carries TRBV7-2 and TRBJ2-7, with 7 bases fitting TRBD2. The V segment lost 5 bases and the J segment 1 base; nucleotides outside the gene matches: 5. The CDR3 consists of 14 residues. Germline assignment: CDR1 SGHTA and CDR2 FQGNSA. In DNA, the CDR3 is TGTGCCAGCAGCCCGCATAGCGGGTCCTACGAGCAGTACTTC. Its translation is CASSPHSGSYEQYF.

This clonotype was picked up many times. The chain has TRBV6-5 and TRBJ2-2; the match to TRBD1 covers 10 bases. V was clipped by 4 bases and J by 7 bases; unmatched bases: 9. In germline, CDR1 is MNHEY, CDR2 SVGAGI. The CDR3 length is 16 residues. CDR3 sequence reads: CASSSPGQGLNGELFF. The DNA of the CDR3 is TGTGCCAGCAGTTCACCGGGACAGGGGTTGAACGGGGAGCTGTTTTTT.

This clonotype has at least ten counts. The chain uses TRBV19 and TRBJ1-1; D remains unclear. This CDR3 is built from 13 residues. The germline V and J ends were trimmed by 1 base and 5 bases, with 8 bases remaining between them. The germline V gene encodes CDR1 LNHDA and CDR2 SQIVND (reference sequence). In DNA, the CDR3 is TGTGCCAGTAGTATAGGGCTTGGGACTGAAGCTTTCTTT. Translating it yields CASSIGLGTEAFF.

In its sample, this clonotype was seen many times. This rearrangement joins TRBV27 to TRBJ1-1; no clear D. Germline CDR1 reads MNHEY; CDR2 reads SMNVEV (reference sequence). CDR3 length equals 13 residues. Trimming stripped 6 bases from V and 4 bases from J, with 12 bases between. The CDR3 region has the DNA TGTGCCAGCAGCCACCACGGAGGCACTGAAGCTTTCTTT. Translated: CASSHHGGTEAFF.

This clonotype occurred many times. The rearrangement uses TRBV2 and TRBJ2-7, with 7 bases identical to TRBD1. Germline V gives CDR1 SNHLY, CDR2 FYNNEI. With V trimmed by 4 bases and J by 3 bases, 9 bases remained unmatched. CDR3 length: 15 amino acids. This CDR3 reads CASSGPTGPYYEQYF. CDR3 in DNA: TGTGCCAGCAGTGGCCCGACAGGGCCGTACTACGAGCAGTACTTC. Full variable domain (missing parts from reference TRBV2 and TRBJ2-7): EPEVTQTPSHQVTQMGQEVILRCVPISNHLYFYWYRQILGQKVEFLVSFYNNEISEKSEIFDDQFSVERPDGSNFTLKIRSTKLEDSAMYFCASSGPTGPYYEQYFGPGTRLTVT.

This rearrangement joins TRBV29-1 to TRBJ1-5; 9 nucleotides align to TRBD1. J lost 5 bases, V lost 6 bases, and 8 bases had no gene match. Germline CDR1 reads SQVTM; CDR2 reads ANQGSEA. The CDR3 consists of 14 residues. The DNA for the CDR3 is TGCAGCGTCGTTACAGGGGGCCGCGATCAGCCCCAGCATTTT. Protein sequence: CSVVTGGRDQPQHF.

In its sample, this clonotype was seen a few times. With a much larger clone just one base away, this may be a read error. The chain carries TRBV24-1 and TRBJ1-1, with D possibly being TRBD1 (6 bases). With 9 bases removed from V and 4 bases from J, the gap between germline ends came to 20 bases. The germline gives CDR1 KGHDR, CDR2 SFDVKD. CDR3 size: 15 residues. CDR3 in amino acids: CATRATGAPSTEAFF. The CDR3, as DNA: TGTGCCACCCGGGCGACGGGGGCCCCGAGCACTGAAGCTTTCTTT.

This chain uses TRBV28 with TRBJ2-7; D is uncertain. CDR1 MDHEN and CDR2 SYDVKM come from the germline V gene. V was shortened by 8 bases and J by 3 bases, with 8 bases between the two germline ends. This CDR3 is built from 11 residues. DNA of the CDR3: TGTGCCAGCGTTGGGATCTACGAGCAGTACTTC. This encodes CASVGIYEQYF.

This clonotype came up a few times. The chain carries TRBV7-2 and TRBJ2-7; D is possibly TRBD1 (5 bases). The CDR3 runs 15 residues. Trimming cost V 5 bases and J 0 bases, with 14 bases left between them. Germline CDR1 SGHTA, CDR2 FQGNSA. The DNA of the CDR3 is TGTGCCAGCAGCGTTCGAAGGGGTATCTCCTACGAGCAGTACTTC. As protein: CASSVRRGISYEQYF.

This clonotype occurred many times. The rearrangement joins TRBV19 to TRBJ1-5; the match to TRBD1 covers 8 bases. Germline values: CDR1 LNHDA, CDR2 SQIVND (reference sequence). CDR3 length: 14 residues. After removal of 3 bases from V and 4 bases from J, the junction contained 2 bases not matched to a gene. In DNA form, the CDR3 reads TGTGCCAGTAGTATGGGACAGGATAATCAGCCCCAGCATTTT. Translating gives CASSMGQDNQPQHF.

This clonotype was recorded at least ten times. The V and J genes are TRBV27 and TRBJ1-5, with D unclear. CDR3 length: 15 amino acids. Germline CDR1 MNHEY, CDR2 SMNVEV (reference sequence). V dropped 2 bases and J dropped 0 bases, with 8 bases sitting between them. The CDR3 spells CASSLSSDSNQPQHF. In DNA, the CDR3 is TGTGCCAGCAGTTTAAGTTCAGATAGCAATCAGCCCCAGCATTTT.

This clonotype was seen ten or more times. The chain couples TRBV20-1 to TRBJ1-5; possible D gene TRBD1, 5 bases. V was pared by 2 bases and J by 6 bases, with 17 bases between. The CDR3 totals 15 residues. Germline assignment: CDR1 DFQATT and CDR2 SNEGSKA (reference sequence). The chain's CDR3 is CSARSRAGRFQPQHF. DNA for the CDR3: TGCAGTGCTAGATCCCGCGCAGGGCGCTTTCAGCCCCAGCATTTT.

The rearrangement links TRBV6-5 to TRBJ2-5; possibly TRBD1 for D (6 bases). Germline V CDR1 and CDR2: MNHEY, SVGAGI. The CDR3 extends over 14 amino acids. Trimming removed 2 bases at V and 5 bases at J, with 12 bases between. DNA for the CDR3: TGTGCCAGCAGTTACGACAGGTCAATTGAGACCCAGTACTTC. It encodes CASSYDRSIETQYF.

This clonotype was detected many times. The chain is built from TRBV7-2 and TRBJ2-7, with TRBD1 identical over 7 bases. Trimming cost V 5 bases and J 2 bases; bases outside gene matches: 9. This CDR3 is built from 15 residues. CDR1 SGHTA and CDR2 FQGNSA come from the germline V gene. The CDR3 DNA sequence: TGTGCCAGCAGCCCGCCGGGACAGATCACCTACGAGCAGTACTTC. Protein product: CASSPPGQITYEQYF.

This clonotype was picked up many times. The chain couples TRBV3-1 to TRBJ1-3; D gene ambiguous. Deletions cut 1 base from V and 0 bases from J, with 4 bases between. The CDR3 is made up of 14 amino acids. Germline CDR1 is LGHDT and CDR2 is YNNKEL (reference sequence). The CDR3 here is CASSQGFSGNTIYF. CDR3 coding DNA: TGTGCCAGCAGCCAAGGCTTCTCTGGAAACACCATATATTTT.

V and J are TRBV7-3 and TRBJ2-2; TRBD2 matches at 10 bases. The V gene's germline CDR1 is SGHTA and CDR2 FQGTGA. This CDR3 contains 16 residues. V lost 3 bases and J lost 5; bases outside the gene matches: 6. The CDR3 loop is CASSFLAGVRTGELFF. DNA of the CDR3: TGTGCCAGCAGCTTCCTAGCGGGAGTGCGAACCGGGGAGCTGTTTTTT. The full variable domain, its missing parts supplied by reference TRBV7-3 and TRBJ2-2, is GAGVSQTPSNKVTEKGKYVELRCDPISGHTALYWYRQSLGQGPEFLIYFQGTGAADDSGLPNDRFFAVRPEGSVSTLKIQRTERGDSAVYLCASSFLAGVRTGELFFGEGSRLTVL.

This clonotype has more than one count but fewer than ten. The rearrangement joins TRBV7-2 to TRBJ1-5; maybe TRBD1 (5 bases). Per the germline V gene, CDR1 is SGHTA and CDR2 is FQGNSA. CDR3 length equals 15 residues. Between the trimmed V and J ends, which lost 0 bases and 4 bases, there was a span of 10 bases. The CDR3 DNA sequence: TGTGCCAGCAGCTTAGCGCGACAGTTTAATCAGCCCCAGCATTTT. This encodes CASSLARQFNQPQHF.

The CDR3 reads CAWSGQGTEAFF. The CDR3 region has the DNA TGTGCCTGGAGTGGACAGGGCACTGAAGCTTTCTTT. The chain combines TRBV30 with TRBJ1-1; 7 positions agree with TRBD1. Germline loops: CDR1 GTSNPN, CDR2 SVGIG (reference sequence). V was pared by 1 base and J by 4 bases, with 0 bases of the junction left unmatched. The CDR3 totals 12 residues.

This clonotype was counted many times. The V call is TRBV6-2 or TRBV6-3, the J call TRBJ1-1, with unresolved D. V was cut by 8 bases and J by 7 bases, with 11 bases left in between. The germline gives CDR1 MNHEY, CDR2 SVGEGT. The CDR3 length is 11 residues. CDR3 bases: TGTGCCAGCTCAAAAGGGCTTGAAGCTTTCTTT. Residues: CASSKGLEAFF.

The chain has TRBV28 and TRBJ2-5; 8 nucleotides align to TRBD2. The CDR3 runs 15 residues. Germline lookup yields CDR1 MDHEN and CDR2 SYDVKM. V shed 7 bases and J 5 bases; nucleotides not matched to a gene: 12. The CDR3 region has the DNA TGTGCCAGCACTGCGGGGGGCCCAAGCCGGGAGACCCAGTACTTC. Protein sequence: CASTAGGPSRETQYF. Combining the CDR3 with reference TRBV28 and TRBJ2-5 gives the whole variable domain DVKVTQSSRYLVKRTGEKVFLECVQDMDHENMFWYRQDPGLGLRLIYFSYDVKMKEKGDIPEGYSVSREKKERFSLILESASTNQTSMYLCASTAGGPSRETQYFGPGTRLLVL.

The table lists this clonotype with a few counts. The CDR3 coding sequence is TGTGCCAGCAGTGAAGGTCGGCGGGAGCTCTCCTACGAGCAGTACTTC. Translating gives CASSEGRRELSYEQYF. The rearrangement links TRBV2 to TRBJ2-7; 7 positions match TRBD2. The CDR3 contains 16 residues. Trimming removed 1 base from V and 0 bases from J; junction bases left unmatched: 6. The germline V gene encodes CDR1 SNHLY and CDR2 FYNNEI.

This clonotype was recorded at least ten times. The V call is TRBV20-1, the J call TRBJ2-3; D may correspond to TRBD1 or TRBD2 (6 bases each). Germline CDR1 DFQATT, CDR2 SNEGSKA (reference sequence). The CDR3 is made up of 15 amino acids. Trimming took 3 bases from V and 3 from J, leaving 16 bases between them. In nucleotides, the CDR3 is TGCAGTGCTAGCCCTGTTGGAGGGGGGACAGATACGCAGTATTTT. It yields the protein CSASPVGGGTDTQYF.

There are a few counts of this clonotype. A clone one base away is much larger, so this may be a read error. The CDR3 DNA reads TGTGCCAGCGGCCCCCTGGGGTCGCGGACTGAAGCTTTCTTT. This translates into CASGPLGSRTEAFF. The chain recombines TRBV2 with TRBJ1-1; unclear D gene. CDR1 is SNHLY and CDR2 is FYNNEI in the germline V gene. The CDR3 is made up of 14 amino acids. Deletions cut 8 bases from V and 5 bases from J, with 18 bases between. The whole variable domain, filled in from reference TRBV2 and TRBJ1-1, reads EPEVTQTPSHQVTQMGQEVILRCVPISNHLYFYWYRQILGQKVEFLVSFYNNEISEKSEIFDDQFSVERPDGSNFTLKIRSTKLEDSAMYFCASGPLGSRTEAFFGQGTRLTVV.

This clonotype was counted at least ten times. The chain carries TRBV19 and TRBJ1-1; D gene uncertain. The CDR3 has 14 residues. Germline V gene lookup returns CDR1 LNHDA and CDR2 SQIVND (reference sequence). V was clipped by 4 bases and J by 0 bases, with 9 bases between them. This CDR3 reads CASSKWQMNTEAFF. CDR3 in DNA: TGTGCCAGTAGTAAATGGCAGATGAACACTGAAGCTTTCTTT.